This entry is about one T cell receptor beta chain. CDR3 length: 13 residues. V lost 5 bases and J 1 base, leaving 8 bases between the germline ends. Germline-derived CDR1 and CDR2 are KGHSH and LQKENI. The source of the sample is a study of blood T cell repertoires in COVID-19. Study overall: Italy, Spain and the United States were the sources of the convalescent and acute COVID-19 samples.

Only in-frame clones appear in the TCRdb table, and some are missing; sequencing was by immunoSEQ multiplex PCR. Here the sample spans about 130,000 clones, approximately 84% being singletons. The sample comprised peripheral blood. This sequence was found in a man aged 70-80 years with acute or convalescent COVID-19. This rearrangement joins TRBV18 to TRBJ1-1, with D possibly TRBD1 on 5 matching bases. The CDR3 sequence is CASSKQENTEAFF. The DNA of the CDR3 is TGTGCCAGCTCAAAACAGGAGAACACTGAAGCTTTCTTT. The entire variable domain, with the rest obtained from reference TRBV18 and TRBJ1-1, is as follows: NAGVMQNPRHLVRRRGQEARLRCSPMKGHSHVYWYRQLPEEGLKFMVYLQKENIIDESGMPKERFSAEFPKEGPSILRIQQVVRGDSAAYFCASSKQENTEAFFGQGTRLTVV.